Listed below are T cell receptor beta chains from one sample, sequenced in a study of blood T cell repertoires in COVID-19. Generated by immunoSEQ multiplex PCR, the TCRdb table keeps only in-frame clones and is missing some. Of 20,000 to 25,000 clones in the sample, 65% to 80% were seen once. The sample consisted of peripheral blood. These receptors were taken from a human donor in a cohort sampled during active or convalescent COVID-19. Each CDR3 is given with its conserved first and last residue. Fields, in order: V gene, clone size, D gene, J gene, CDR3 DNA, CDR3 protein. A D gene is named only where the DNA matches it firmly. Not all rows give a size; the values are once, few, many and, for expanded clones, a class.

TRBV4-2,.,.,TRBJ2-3,TGTGCCAGCAGCCAGGGCACTAGCATGGATACGCAGTATTTT,CASSQGTSMDTQYF
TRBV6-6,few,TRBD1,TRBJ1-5,TGTGCCAGCAGCGACAGGGGTAGAGTTCCTGGGCCCCAGCATTTT,CASSDRGRVPGPQHF
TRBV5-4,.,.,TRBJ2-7,TGTGCCAGCAGCTTCGAGCGGACGATACAGTACTTC,CASSFERTIQYF
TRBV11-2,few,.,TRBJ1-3,TGTGCCAGCAGCTTAGTCCCTGTCTCAAGCGGAAACACCATATATTTT,CASSLVPVSSGNTIYF
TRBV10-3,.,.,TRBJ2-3,TGTGCCATCAGCGCGACAGATACGCAGTATTTT,CAISATDTQYF
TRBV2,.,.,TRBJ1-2,TGTGCCAGCAGTTACGGGGTCTATGGCTACACCTTC,CASSYGVYGYTF
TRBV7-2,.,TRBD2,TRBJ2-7,TGTGCCAGCAGCCCTCGGGGACTAGCGGGCTCCTACGAGCAGTACTTC,CASSPRGLAGSYEQYF
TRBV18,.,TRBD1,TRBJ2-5,TGTGCCAGCTCACCGCCGACAGGGGCGCTCGAGACCCAGTACTTC,CASSPPTGALETQYF
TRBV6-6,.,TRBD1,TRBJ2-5,TGTGCCAGCAGTCCTGGACAGGGCCACCAAGAGACCCAGTACTTC,CASSPGQGHQETQYF
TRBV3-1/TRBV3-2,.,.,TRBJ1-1,TGTGCCAGCAGCCAAGGGAGGGCTGAAGCTTTCTTT,CASSQGRAEAFF
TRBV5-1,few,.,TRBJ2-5,TGCGCCAGCAGTCCCGCCGGGGGTCGAAAACAAGAGACCCAGTACTTC,CASSPAGGRKQETQYF
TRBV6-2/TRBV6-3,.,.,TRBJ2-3,TGTGCCAGCAGTTACTCGGTAGTAAGCGGTAGTACAGATACGCAGTATTTT,CASSYSVVSGSTDTQYF
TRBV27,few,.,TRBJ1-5,TGTGCCAGCAGCCCCATTTATCCAACTGGTAATCAGCCCCAGCATTTT,CASSPIYPTGNQPQHF
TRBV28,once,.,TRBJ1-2,TGTGCCAGCAGTTCGCGGAGCTATGGCTACACCTTC,CASSSRSYGYTF
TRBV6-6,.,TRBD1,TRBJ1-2,TGTGCCAGCAGTGGTCGACAGGGGAATGGCTACACCTTC,CASSGRQGNGYTF
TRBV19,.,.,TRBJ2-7,TGTGCCAGTAGTATAGATCTAGGTCTGTTCGAGCAGTACTTC,CASSIDLGLFEQYF
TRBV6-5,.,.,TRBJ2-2,TGTGCCAGCAGTTACTCGATAGGACAGCGGTCCGGGGAGCTGTTTTTT,CASSYSIGQRSGELFF
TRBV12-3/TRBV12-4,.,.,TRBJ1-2,TGTGCCAGCAGCACTGACACCTATGGCTACACCTTC,CASSTDTYGYTF
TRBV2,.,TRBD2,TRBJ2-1,TGTGCCAGCTCAAATGGGGTAGCGGGGGAGAATGAGCAGTTCTTC,CASSNGVAGENEQFF
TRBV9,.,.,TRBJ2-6,TGTGCCAGCAGCCCACGCCTCGGAGGGGTAGGTGGGGCCAACGTCCTGACTTTC,CASSPRLGGVGGANVLTF
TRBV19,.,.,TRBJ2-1,TGTGCCAGTAGTATAGATCCGGTGTTTCGCAATGAGCAGTTCTTC,CASSIDPVFRNEQFF
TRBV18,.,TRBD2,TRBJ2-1,TGTGCCAGCTCACCATTAGCTAGCGGAGGCAATGAGCAGTTCTTC,CASSPLASGGNEQFF
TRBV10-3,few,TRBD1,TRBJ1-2,TGTGCCATCAGTGAGGGGACAGGGGCTGATGGCTACACCTTC,CAISEGTGADGYTF
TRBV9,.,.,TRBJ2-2,TGTGCCAGCAGCGTAGGGACACCTCACGTGGGGGAGCTGTTTTTT,CASSVGTPHVGELFF
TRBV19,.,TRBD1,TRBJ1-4,TGTGCCAGTAGTCCGGACAGGGGCGATGAAAAACTGTTTTTT,CASSPDRGDEKLFF